Listed here are 32 T cell receptor beta chains from one sample, sequenced in a study of T-cell reconstitution after alpha-beta-depleted transplantation in children. Unique molecular identifiers were incorporated when the TCRbeta library was constructed. MiXCR, applied by TCRdb to the PCR reads, yields one record per CDR3 protein. In the table there are around 680,000 distinct CDR3 sequences, approximately 17% of which are singletons. The sample consisted of PBMCs from the stem cell graft donor, taken from the stem cell graft. The receptor source for this set is a human donor who donated a stem cell graft to a child with acute myeloid leukemia.

In its sample, this clonotype was seen many times. V is TRBV20-1 and J is TRBJ2-4, with TRBD1 matching 7 bases. Unmatched junction bases numbered 8, after V lost 3 bases and J lost 0 bases. The CDR3 consists of 16 residues. The germline CDR1 and CDR2 sequences are DFQATT and SNEGSKA (reference sequence). The CDR3: CSASDRETLAKNIQYF. CDR3 nucleotides: TGCAGTGCTAGTGACAGGGAAACCCTAGCCAAAAACATTCAGTACTTC.

This clonotype showed up many times. The chain uses TRBV4-1 and TRBJ2-1, with D perhaps matching TRBD1 (6 bases). The CDR3 runs to 15 residues. V was clipped by 0 bases and J by 4 bases, with 10 bases between them. Germline V gene lookup returns CDR1 MGHRA and CDR2 YSYEKL. Written as DNA, the CDR3 is TGCGCCAGCAGCCAAGAGGGGGCGATTTACAATGAGCAGTTCTTC. The encoded protein is CASSQEGAIYNEQFF.

This clonotype turned up a few times. The chain joins TRBV6-1 to TRBJ2-7, with TRBD1 as a possible D gene (6 bases). Per germline, CDR1 MNHNS and CDR2 SASEGT. The CDR3 is made up of 16 amino acids. V lost 8 bases and J lost 3, with 23 bases in between. CDR3 in amino acids: CASLEKVGRGIYEQYF. DNA for the CDR3: TGTGCCAGCCTGGAGAAGGTGGGCAGGGGCATCTACGAGCAGTACTTC.

This clonotype showed up many times. The J gene is TRBJ2-5, the V gene TRBV20-1; D unclear. V gave up 3 bases and J gave up 2 bases, with 13 bases separating them. This CDR3 region has 14 residues. Looked up from germline, CDR1 is DFQATT and CDR2 is SNEGSKA (reference sequence). The CDR3 loop reads CSASFPSLQETQYF. CDR3 bases: TGCAGTGCTAGCTTTCCCAGCCTACAAGAGACCCAGTACTTC.

The chain carries TRBV11-1 and TRBJ2-1; D perhaps matches TRBD1 (5 bases). This CDR3 is built from 15 residues. Looked up from germline, CDR1 is SGHAT and CDR2 is FQDESV (reference sequence). Trimming stripped 2 bases from V and 5 bases from J, with 13 bases between. The CDR3 nucleotides read TGTGCCAGCAGCTTACTTTCAGGGTACGACAATGAGCAGTTCTTC. Translation gives CASSLLSGYDNEQFF.

The table lists this clonotype with a few counts. The chain is built from TRBV7-2 and TRBJ2-1, with D perhaps matching TRBD2 (5 bases). The CDR3 is 14 residues long. Per the germline V gene, CDR1 is SGHTA and CDR2 is FQGNSA. The V end lost 4 bases, the J end lost 8 bases, and 15 bases lay between the germline ends. This CDR3 is CASSSPPEGHEQFF. For the CDR3, the DNA is TGTGCCAGCAGCTCACCGCCCGAGGGCCATGAGCAGTTCTTC.

The chain uses TRBV5-5 and TRBJ2-2; perhaps TRBD1 as D (5 bases). V was shortened by 5 bases and J by 4 bases, with 9 bases between the two germline ends. The length of the CDR3 is 13 residues. Germline V gene data show CDR1 as SGHKS and CDR2 as YYEKEE (reference sequence). The CDR3 nucleotides read TGTGCCAGCAGTGGCAGGGTCACCGGGGAGCTGTTTTTT. Protein product: CASSGRVTGELFF.

Comments on this clonotype: A much larger clone differs from this one at a single base, so this may be a read error. The chain is built from TRBV7-2 and TRBJ2-7; D is possibly TRBD1 or TRBD2 (6 bases each). The CDR3 covers 15 residues. Trimming pared 10 bases from V and 8 bases from J, leaving 27 bases between. Germline V CDR1 and CDR2: SGHTA, FQGNSA. The CDR3 sequence: CAIILGGAYLGQQYF. The CDR3 DNA reads as TGTGCCATCATCCTCGGGGGCGCGTATCTTGGCCAGCAGTACTTC.

This clonotype was detected a few times. DNA of the CDR3: TGTGCCAGCAGCTCCCGGGTTGTGGGGAATGAGCAGTTCTTC. Protein: CASSSRVVGNEQFF. The J gene is TRBJ2-1, the V gene TRBV11-1; D is uncertain. From germline, CDR1 is SGHAT and CDR2 FQDESV (reference sequence). CDR3 length: 14 amino acids. The V gene lost 4 bases and the J gene lost 7 bases, with 14 bases spanning the gap.

A few counts support this clonotype. The J gene is TRBJ2-1, the V gene TRBV20-1; possible D gene TRBD1, 8 bases. Germline V gene sequence: CDR1 DFQATT, CDR2 SNEGSKA (reference sequence). Trimming removed 0 bases at V and 7 bases at J, with 10 bases between. This CDR3 has 13 amino acids. DNA for the CDR3: TGCAGTGCTAGAGAACAGGGGGGGAATGAGCAGTTCTTC. This gives the protein CSAREQGGNEQFF.

The gene calls are TRBV12-3 or TRBV12-4 and TRBJ2-7; D is unresolved. V was pared by 6 bases and J by 0 bases, with 15 bases between. The CDR3 runs 15 residues. For the CDR3, the DNA is TGTGCCAGCAGCCAACAAACCAGAGGCTCCTACGAGCAGTACTTC. As protein: CASSQQTRGSYEQYF.

The chain employs TRBV28 and TRBJ2-5; 7 nucleotides agree with TRBD1. Germline CDR1 and CDR2: MDHEN and SYDVKM. The CDR3 sequence is 13 residues long. J was trimmed by 3 bases and V by 10 bases; bases with no gene match: 8. The CDR3 protein is CATDHGQEETQYF. The CDR3 DNA reads as TGTGCCACTGACCACGGACAGGAAGAGACCCAGTACTTC.

The chain links TRBV5-3 to TRBJ2-7; 9 nucleotides match TRBD1. TRBV5-3 is an ORF, and what it does is uncertain. The length of the CDR3 is 13 residues. Unmatched junction bases numbered 7, after V lost 9 bases and J lost 3 bases. The CDR3 nucleotides are TGTGCCATGAGCGGGACAGGGAACTACGAGCAGTACGTC. Amino acids: CAMSGTGNYEQYV.

This clonotype was observed at least ten times. The chain has TRBV6-5 and TRBJ2-2; 11 bases align to TRBD2. The V gene end was trimmed by 4 bases and the J gene end by 1 base; junction bases not matched to a gene: 5. CDR3 size: 17 residues. From germline, CDR1 is MNHEY and CDR2 SVGAGI. The CDR3 loop is CASSWSLAGVNTGELFF. The CDR3 DNA reads TGTGCCAGCAGTTGGTCACTAGCGGGGGTGAACACCGGGGAGCTGTTTTTT.

This clonotype was seen ten or more times. The rearrangement links TRBV6-2 or TRBV6-3 to TRBJ2-7; weak D call: TRBD1 (6 bases). This CDR3 spans 12 amino acids. V was cut by 2 bases and J by 6 bases, with 8 bases left in between. CDR1 and CDR2 from the germline V gene are MNHEY and SVGEGT. The CDR3 bases are TGTGCCAGCAGTTACAGAGGGGGCGAGCAGTACTTC. Residues: CASSYRGGEQYF.

The chain combines TRBV5-1 with TRBJ2-1, with 10 bases lining up with TRBD2. The CDR3 spans 15 residues. V lost 5 bases, J lost 5 bases, and 7 bases stayed unmatched. The V gene's germline CDR1 is SGHRS and CDR2 YFSETQ. The CDR3 region is CASSITSGANNEQFF. CDR3 DNA: TGCGCCAGCAGTATCACTAGCGGGGCTAACAATGAGCAGTTCTTC.

This clonotype was counted many times. The chain links TRBV7-6 to TRBJ2-1, with 8 bases lining up with TRBD2. Germline loops: CDR1 SGHVS, CDR2 FNYEAQ. Trimming at V came to 2 bases and at J to 8 bases, leaving 8 bases not matched to a gene. This CDR3 comprises 15 residues. CDR3 nucleotide sequence: TGTGCCAGCAGCTTATGGATCGGGGGGGAGGATGAGCAGTTCTTC. It specifies CASSLWIGGEDEQFF.

The chain recombines TRBV7-9 with TRBJ2-3; the D is unclear. The V gene's germline CDR1 is SEHNR and CDR2 FQNEAQ (reference sequence). The CDR3 extends over 12 amino acids. V was pared by 2 bases and J by 5 bases, with 5 bases between. CDR3 amino acids: CASSLSLDTQYF. The CDR3 DNA reads TGTGCCAGCAGCTTATCACTAGATACGCAGTATTTT.

Many counts were recorded for this clonotype. The chain uses TRBV20-1 and TRBJ1-2, with 9 bases that match TRBD1. The CDR3 contains 13 residues. Losses at the gene ends were 3 bases for V and 8 bases for J; bases not matched to a gene: 7. CDR1 and CDR2 (germline): DFQATT, SNEGSKA (reference sequence). CDR3 sequence (DNA): TGCAGTGCTAGCGCCTGGGGACAGGGAGGCTACACCTTC. Translation gives CSASAWGQGGYTF.

The chain joins TRBV25-1 to TRBJ1-3, with D unclear. The germline V gene encodes CDR1 MGHDK and CDR2 SYGVNS. The CDR3 has 15 residues. Trimming left V 4 bases short and J 4 bases short, with 14 bases between. CDR3 sequence (DNA): TGTGCCAGCAGTGCCCGTTTTCTACTCGGAAACACCATATATTTT. It yields the protein CASSARFLLGNTIYF.

This clonotype showed up just a few times. The chain employs TRBV18 and TRBJ1-2, with D tentatively TRBD1 (6 bases). Trimming took 5 bases from V and 2 from J, leaving 12 bases between them. CDR1 is KGHSH and CDR2 is LQKENI in the germline V gene. The CDR3 has 14 amino acids. The CDR3 sequence: CASSETGQNYGYTF. The CDR3 DNA reads as TGTGCCAGCTCAGAAACGGGACAAAACTATGGCTACACCTTC.

In this sample, this clonotype turned up many times. This chain joins TRBV15 and TRBJ2-2; D call uncertain. Germline V gene data show CDR1 as LNHNV and CDR2 as YYDKDF (reference sequence). The CDR3 is 16 residues long. V lost 1 base to trimming and J lost 7 bases, with 16 bases between them. The CDR3, as DNA: TGTGCCACCAGCAGAGTGGAAGGGCGGAGCAGCGGGGAGCTGTTTTTT. Translating it yields CATSRVEGRSSGELFF.

This rearrangement joins TRBV18 to TRBJ1-1; 8 bases agree with TRBD1. Germline V gene sequence: CDR1 KGHSH, CDR2 LQKENI. This CDR3 is built from 13 residues. V gave up 3 bases and J gave up 7 bases; unmatched junction bases: 4. The CDR3 bases are TGTGCCAGCTCACCTCAGGGGGCCTTTGAAGCTTTCTTT. Translation gives CASSPQGAFEAFF.

This clonotype has more than one count but fewer than ten. The chain has TRBV6-5 and TRBJ2-2; D possibly uses TRBD1 or TRBD2 (6 bases each). The CDR3 has 15 residues. Trimming shortened V by 3 bases and J by 2 bases, and 10 bases separated the two germline ends. Germline values: CDR1 MNHEY, CDR2 SVGAGI. DNA of the CDR3: TGTGCCAGCAGTTATAGGGGGGCCAACACCGGGGAGCTGTTTTTT. It translates to CASSYRGANTGELFF.

This chain joins TRBV6-1 and TRBJ1-5, with a weak D call TRBD1 (6 bases). V lost 9 bases to trimming and J lost 3 bases, with 18 bases between them. CDR1 is MNHNS, CDR2 SASEGT, per germline. The CDR3 loop spans 15 amino acids. CDR3 in amino acids: CASRLKGGINQPQHF. As DNA, the CDR3 is TGTGCCAGTCGCCTGAAGGGGGGGATCAATCAGCCCCAGCATTTT.

This clonotype was observed many times. The rearrangement links TRBV20-1 to TRBJ2-1, with 9 bases identical to TRBD2. J was trimmed by 0 bases and V by 3 bases; bases with no gene match: 9. CDR1 and CDR2 (germline): DFQATT, SNEGSKA (reference sequence). There are 17 residues in the CDR3. The CDR3 reads CSARLVAGASSYNEQFF. In DNA, the CDR3 is TGCAGTGCTAGGTTGGTAGCGGGGGCAAGCTCCTACAATGAGCAGTTCTTC.

This clonotype was recorded at least ten times. The chain couples TRBV20-1 to TRBJ2-1; 14 nucleotides match TRBD2. V gave up 3 bases and J gave up 1 base; unmatched junction bases: 2. Germline V CDR1 and CDR2: DFQATT, SNEGSKA (reference sequence). This CDR3 contains 16 residues. CDR3 DNA: TGCAGTGCTAGGGGGACTAGCGGGGGATCCTACAATGAGCAGTTCTTC. Translation gives CSARGTSGGSYNEQFF.

This clonotype was detected many times. The chain combines TRBV20-1 with TRBJ1-1; no firm D call. V shed 7 bases and J shed 3 bases, with 15 bases lying between them. CDR1 and CDR2 from the germline V gene are DFQATT and SNEGSKA (reference sequence). The CDR3 spans 13 residues. Here the CDR3 reads CSVTSRGDTEAFF. CDR3 in DNA: TGCAGTGTAACGAGTCGAGGCGACACTGAAGCTTTCTTT.

This clonotype was recorded many times. The V and J genes are TRBV12-3 or TRBV12-4 and TRBJ1-5, with D unresolved. V was trimmed by 6 bases and J by 6 bases, leaving 6 bases between them. The CDR3 has 11 residues. CDR3 sequence (DNA): TGTGCCAGCAGCGGCGGTCAGCCCCAGCATTTT. The encoded protein is CASSGGQPQHF.

This clonotype was counted only a few times. V is TRBV7-8 and J is TRBJ1-5; a possible D gene is TRBD1 (5 bases). CDR1 is SGHVS, CDR2 FQNEAQ, per germline. The CDR3 consists of 16 residues. V lost 5 bases and J lost 5, with 19 bases in between. This chain's CDR3 is CASSHSRWQTDQPQHF. CDR3 bases: TGTGCCAGCAGCCATTCACGGTGGCAGACAGATCAGCCCCAGCATTTT.

A note on this clonotype: Since a much larger clone is just one base distant, this may be a read error. The chain joins TRBV5-6 to TRBJ2-1; 10 nucleotides align to TRBD2. J was trimmed by 3 bases and V by 3 bases; bases with no gene match: 6. CDR1 is SGHDT, CDR2 YYEEEE, per germline. The CDR3 extends over 16 amino acids. The CDR3 spells CASSSAGGLGYNEQFF. Written as DNA, the CDR3 is TGTGCCAGCAGCTCAGCGGGGGGGCTAGGCTACAATGAGCAGTTCTTC.

This clonotype was detected ten times or more. The CDR3 nucleotides read TGTGCCACCCGTCAGGGACTAGCCTCCGAGACCCAGTACTTC. This sequence encodes CATRQGLASETQYF. The chain has TRBV15 and TRBJ2-5, with 9 nucleotides matching TRBD2. The germline gives CDR1 LNHNV, CDR2 YYDKDF (reference sequence). This CDR3 has 14 residues. The trim removed 8 bases at V and 5 bases at J, leaving 9 bases unmatched.